This T cell receptor (beta chain) was recovered during a study of shared clonotypes between healthy human individuals. Study results and caveats: There were few donors, and this limited the genetic and exposure-history diversity represented. The study found roughly 5% of naive CD4 clonotypes shared across a handful of donors.

This clone has only a few counts. No antigen is known for it. The assay was carried out at the deep level. TCRdb keeps only in-frame clones here, not all; method: immunoSEQ multiplex PCR. The sample includes about 580,000 clones, more than 95% of them seen just once. CDR3 length equals 14 residues. The germline V gene encodes CDR1 MDHEN and CDR2 SYDVKM. After removal of 4 bases from V and 8 bases from J, the junction contained 5 bases not matched to a gene. It was CD45RO-negative cells, positively selected for CCR7, that made up naive CD8 cells, with terminally differentiated effector memory CD45RA+ cells excluded.

Sequencing was done on a sample of naive CD8+ T cells sorted from blood. V is TRBV28 and J is TRBJ1-4; 9 nucleotides align to TRBD1. This sequence was found in a man aged 25-40 years in good health. CDR3 protein: CASSYGQGYEKLFF. The CDR3 DNA sequence: TGTGCCAGCAGTTACGGACAGGGGTACGAAAAACTGTTTTTT. Full variable domain (remainder filled in from reference TRBV28 and TRBJ1-4): DVKVTQSSRYLVKRTGEKVFLECVQDMDHENMFWYRQDPGLGLRLIYFSYDVKMKEKGDIPEGYSVSREKKERFSLILESASTNQTSMYLCASSYGQGYEKLFFGSGTQLSVL.